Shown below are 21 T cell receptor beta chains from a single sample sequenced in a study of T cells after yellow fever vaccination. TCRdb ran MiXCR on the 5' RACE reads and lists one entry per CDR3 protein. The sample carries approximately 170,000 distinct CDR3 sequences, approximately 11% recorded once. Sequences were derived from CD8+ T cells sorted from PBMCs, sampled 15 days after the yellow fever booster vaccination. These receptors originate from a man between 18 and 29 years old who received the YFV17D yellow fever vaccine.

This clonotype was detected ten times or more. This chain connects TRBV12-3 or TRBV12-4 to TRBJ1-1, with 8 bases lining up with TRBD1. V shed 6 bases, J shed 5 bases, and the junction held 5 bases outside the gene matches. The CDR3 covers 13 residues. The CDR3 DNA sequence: TGTGCCAGCAGCCTCGACAGGGGAACTGAAGCTTTCTTT. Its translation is CASSLDRGTEAFF.

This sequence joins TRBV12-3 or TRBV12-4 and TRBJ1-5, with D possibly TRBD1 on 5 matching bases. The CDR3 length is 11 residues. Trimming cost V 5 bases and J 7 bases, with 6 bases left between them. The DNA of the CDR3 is TGTGCCAGCAGTCCAGGGCAGCCCCAGCATTTT. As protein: CASSPGQPQHF.

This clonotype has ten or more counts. Here the CDR3 reads CASSLRDRAYEQYF. Here the CDR3 DNA reads TGCGCCAGCAGCTTGAGGGACAGAGCCTACGAGCAGTACTTC. This rearrangement joins TRBV5-1 to TRBJ2-7; 7 bases fit TRBD1. CDR1 is SGHRS and CDR2 is YFSETQ in the germline V gene. V gave up 1 base and J gave up 2 bases; unmatched junction bases: 3. The CDR3 consists of 14 residues. Complete variable domain (other parts from reference TRBV5-1 and TRBJ2-7): KAGVTQTPRYLIKTRGQQVTLSCSPISGHRSVSWYQQTPGQGLQFLFEYFSETQRNKGNFPGRFSGRQFSNSRSEMNVSTLELGDSALYLCASSLRDRAYEQYFGPGTRLTVT.

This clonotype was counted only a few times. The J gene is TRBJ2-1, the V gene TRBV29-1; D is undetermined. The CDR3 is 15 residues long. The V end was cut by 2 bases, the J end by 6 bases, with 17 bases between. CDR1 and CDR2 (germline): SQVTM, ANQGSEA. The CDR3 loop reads CSVELRLRKFNEQFF. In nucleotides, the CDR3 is TGCAGCGTTGAATTGCGGCTCAGGAAATTCAATGAGCAGTTCTTC.

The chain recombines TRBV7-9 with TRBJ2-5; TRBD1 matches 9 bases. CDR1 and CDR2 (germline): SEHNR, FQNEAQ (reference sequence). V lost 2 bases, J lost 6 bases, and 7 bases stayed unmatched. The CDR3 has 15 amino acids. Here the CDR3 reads CASSLYVTGGKTQYF. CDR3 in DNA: TGTGCCAGCAGCTTATATGTGACAGGGGGGAAGACCCAGTACTTC.

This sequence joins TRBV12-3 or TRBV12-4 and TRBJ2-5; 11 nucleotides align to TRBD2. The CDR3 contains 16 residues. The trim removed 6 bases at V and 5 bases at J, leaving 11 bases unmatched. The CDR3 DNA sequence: TGTGCCAGCAGGGGTGAGACTAGCGGGGTATCGGAGACCCAGTACTTC. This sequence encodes CASRGETSGVSETQYF.

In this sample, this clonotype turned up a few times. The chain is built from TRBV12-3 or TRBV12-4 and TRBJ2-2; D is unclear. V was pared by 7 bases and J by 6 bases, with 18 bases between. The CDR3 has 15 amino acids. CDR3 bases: TGTGCCAGCACTGGTCCGGACCCTTGGGCCGGGGAGCTGTTTTTT. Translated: CASTGPDPWAGELFF.

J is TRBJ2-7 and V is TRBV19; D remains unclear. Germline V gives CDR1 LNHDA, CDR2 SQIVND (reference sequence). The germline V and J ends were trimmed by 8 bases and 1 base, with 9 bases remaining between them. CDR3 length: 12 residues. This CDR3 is CASQDVSYEQYF. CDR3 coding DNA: TGTGCCAGTCAGGACGTTTCCTACGAGCAGTACTTC.

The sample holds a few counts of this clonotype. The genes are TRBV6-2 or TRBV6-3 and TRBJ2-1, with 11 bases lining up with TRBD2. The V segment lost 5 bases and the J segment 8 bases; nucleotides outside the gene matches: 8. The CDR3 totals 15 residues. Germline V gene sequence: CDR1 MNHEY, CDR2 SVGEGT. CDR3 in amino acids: CASSDGLAGFYEQFF. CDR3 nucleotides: TGTGCCAGCAGTGACGGACTAGCGGGTTTCTATGAGCAGTTCTTC.

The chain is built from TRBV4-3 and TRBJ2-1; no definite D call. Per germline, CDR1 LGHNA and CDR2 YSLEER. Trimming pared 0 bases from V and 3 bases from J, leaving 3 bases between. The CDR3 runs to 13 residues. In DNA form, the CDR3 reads TGCGCCAGCAGCCAAGAACTCTACAATGAGCAGTTCTTC. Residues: CASSQELYNEQFF.

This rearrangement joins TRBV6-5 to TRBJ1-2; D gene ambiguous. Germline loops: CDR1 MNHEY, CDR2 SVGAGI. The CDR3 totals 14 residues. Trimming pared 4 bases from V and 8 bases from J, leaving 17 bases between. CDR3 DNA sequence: TGTGCCAGCAGTTCTGTCATGCGAGCCACCGGCTACACCTTC. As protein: CASSSVMRATGYTF.

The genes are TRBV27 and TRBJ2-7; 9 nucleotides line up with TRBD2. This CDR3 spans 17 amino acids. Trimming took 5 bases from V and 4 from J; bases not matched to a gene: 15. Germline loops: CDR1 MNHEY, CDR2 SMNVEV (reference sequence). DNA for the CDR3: TGTGCCAGCAGTCCCCTCCCGGCTAGCGGGGTTATATACGAGCAGTACTTC. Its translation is CASSPLPASGVIYEQYF.

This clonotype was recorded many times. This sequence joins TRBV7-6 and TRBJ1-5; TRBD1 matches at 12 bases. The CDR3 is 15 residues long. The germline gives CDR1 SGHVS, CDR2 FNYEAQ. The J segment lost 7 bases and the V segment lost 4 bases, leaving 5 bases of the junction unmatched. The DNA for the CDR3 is TGTGCCAGCAGCTCCGGGACAGGGGGCGGGCAGCCCCAGCATTTT. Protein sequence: CASSSGTGGGQPQHF.

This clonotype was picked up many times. CDR3 residues: CASSQWTSAGAHNEQFF. The CDR3 nucleotides are TGCGCCAGCAGCCAGTGGACTAGTGCGGGGGCCCACAATGAGCAGTTCTTC. J is TRBJ2-1 and V is TRBV4-1; possibly TRBD2 for D (7 bases). The V end was cut by 3 bases, the J end by 5 bases, with 20 bases between. In germline, CDR1 is MGHRA, CDR2 YSYEKL. This CDR3 spans 17 amino acids.

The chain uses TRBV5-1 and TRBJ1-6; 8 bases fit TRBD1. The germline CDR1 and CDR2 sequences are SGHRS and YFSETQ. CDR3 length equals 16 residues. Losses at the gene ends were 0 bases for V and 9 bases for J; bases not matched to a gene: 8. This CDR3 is CASSLAGGQARSPLHF. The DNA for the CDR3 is TGCGCCAGCAGCTTGGCCGGGGGACAGGCTCGTTCACCCCTCCACTTT.

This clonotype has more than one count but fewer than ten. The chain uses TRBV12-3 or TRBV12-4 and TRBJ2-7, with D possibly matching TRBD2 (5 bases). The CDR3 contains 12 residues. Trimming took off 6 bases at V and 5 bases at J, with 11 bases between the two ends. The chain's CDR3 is CASRSKRDEQYF. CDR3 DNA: TGTGCCAGCAGATCTAAGAGGGACGAGCAGTACTTC.

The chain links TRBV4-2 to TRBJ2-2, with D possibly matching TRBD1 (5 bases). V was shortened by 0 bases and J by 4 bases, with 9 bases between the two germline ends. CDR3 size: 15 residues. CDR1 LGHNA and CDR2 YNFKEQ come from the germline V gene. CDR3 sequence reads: CASSQEGQGTGELFF. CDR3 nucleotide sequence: TGTGCCAGCAGCCAAGAGGGTCAGGGCACCGGGGAGCTGTTTTTT.

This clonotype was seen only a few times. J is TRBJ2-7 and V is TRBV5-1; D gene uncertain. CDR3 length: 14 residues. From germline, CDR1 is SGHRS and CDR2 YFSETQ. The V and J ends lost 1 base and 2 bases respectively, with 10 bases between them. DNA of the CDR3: TGCGCCAGCAGCTTGAACCCCGAGACCTACGAGCAGTACTTC. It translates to CASSLNPETYEQYF.

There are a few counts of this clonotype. In DNA, the CDR3 is TGTGCCAGCAGCACCTCTGGTTCTAATGAAAAACTGTTTTTT. Protein sequence: CASSTSGSNEKLFF. The chain uses TRBV7-9 and TRBJ1-4; no definite D call. V was shortened by 5 bases and J by 3 bases, with 10 bases between the two germline ends. This CDR3 is built from 14 residues. CDR1 SEHNR and CDR2 FQNEAQ come from the germline V gene (reference sequence).

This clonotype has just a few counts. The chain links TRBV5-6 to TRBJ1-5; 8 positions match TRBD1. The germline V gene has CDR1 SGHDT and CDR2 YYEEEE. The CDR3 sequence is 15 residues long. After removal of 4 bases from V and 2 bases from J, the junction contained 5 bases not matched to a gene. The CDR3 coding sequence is TGTGCCAGCAGCGTCCACAGGGGGGGCAATCAGCCCCAGCATTTT. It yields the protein CASSVHRGGNQPQHF.

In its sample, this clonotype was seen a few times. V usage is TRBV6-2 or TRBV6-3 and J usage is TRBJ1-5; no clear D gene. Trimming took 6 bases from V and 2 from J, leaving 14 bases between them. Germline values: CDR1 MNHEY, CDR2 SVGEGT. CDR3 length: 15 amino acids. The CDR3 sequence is CASRIGNSGNQPQHF. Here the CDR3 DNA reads TGTGCCAGCAGAATAGGGAATTCGGGCAATCAGCCCCAGCATTTT.